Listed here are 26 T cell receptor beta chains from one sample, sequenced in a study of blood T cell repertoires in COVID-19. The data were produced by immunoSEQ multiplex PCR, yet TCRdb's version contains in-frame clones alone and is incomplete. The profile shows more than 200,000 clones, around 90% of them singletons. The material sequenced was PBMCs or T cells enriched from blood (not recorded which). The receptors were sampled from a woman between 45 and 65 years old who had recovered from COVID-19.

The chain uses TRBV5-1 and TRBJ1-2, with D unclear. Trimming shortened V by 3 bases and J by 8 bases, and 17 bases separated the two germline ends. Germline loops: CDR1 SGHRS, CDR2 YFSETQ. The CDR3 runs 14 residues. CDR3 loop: CASSSRQAVDGYTF. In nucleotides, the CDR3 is TGCGCCAGCAGCTCCCGACAAGCTGTTGACGGCTACACCTTC.

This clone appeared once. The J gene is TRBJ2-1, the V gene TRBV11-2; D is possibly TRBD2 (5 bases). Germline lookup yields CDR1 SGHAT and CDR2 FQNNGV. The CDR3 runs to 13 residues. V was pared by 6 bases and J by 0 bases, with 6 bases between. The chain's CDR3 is CASRLGSYNEQFF. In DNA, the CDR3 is TGTGCCAGCAGACTAGGCTCCTACAATGAGCAGTTCTTC. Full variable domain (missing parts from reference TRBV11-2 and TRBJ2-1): EAGVAQSPRYKIIEKRQSVAFWCNPISGHATLYWYQQILGQGPKLLIQFQNNGVVDDSQLPKDRFSAERLKGVDSTLKIQPAKLEDSAVYLCASRLGSYNEQFFGPGTRLTVL.

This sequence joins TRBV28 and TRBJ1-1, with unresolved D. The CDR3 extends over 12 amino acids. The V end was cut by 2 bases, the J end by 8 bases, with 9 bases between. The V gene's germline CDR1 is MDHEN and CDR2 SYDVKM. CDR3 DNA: TGTGCCAGCAGTTTAGCATTGCGAGAAGCTTTCTTT. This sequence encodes CASSLALREAFF.

The chain's CDR3 is CASSLGGFYEQYF. Written as DNA, the CDR3 is TGTGCCAGCAGCCTCGGGGGATTCTACGAGCAGTACTTC. This chain joins TRBV7-9 and TRBJ2-7; D possibly corresponds to TRBD2 (6 bases). The V gene's germline CDR1 is SEHNR and CDR2 FQNEAQ (reference sequence). This CDR3 contains 13 residues. V was trimmed by 5 bases and J by 3 bases, leaving 11 bases between them.

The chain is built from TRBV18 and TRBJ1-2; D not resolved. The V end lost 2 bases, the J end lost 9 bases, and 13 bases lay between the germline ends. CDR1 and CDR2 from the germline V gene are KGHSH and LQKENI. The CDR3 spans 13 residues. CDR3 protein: CASSPGGAQSYTF. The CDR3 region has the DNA TGTGCCAGCTCACCAGGAGGAGCACAGAGCTACACCTTC.

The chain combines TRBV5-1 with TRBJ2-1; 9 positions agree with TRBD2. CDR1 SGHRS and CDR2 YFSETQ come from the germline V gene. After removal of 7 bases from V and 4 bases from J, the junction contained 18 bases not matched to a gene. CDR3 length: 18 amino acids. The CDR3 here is CASRLRGGGRAGYNEQFF. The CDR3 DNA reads TGCGCCAGCCGCCTGAGAGGTGGCGGGAGGGCCGGGTACAATGAGCAGTTCTTC. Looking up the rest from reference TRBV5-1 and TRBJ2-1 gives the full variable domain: KAGVTQTPRYLIKTRGQQVTLSCSPISGHRSVSWYQQTPGQGLQFLFEYFSETQRNKGNFPGRFSGRQFSNSRSEMNVSTLELGDSALYLCASRLRGGGRAGYNEQFFGPGTRLTVL.

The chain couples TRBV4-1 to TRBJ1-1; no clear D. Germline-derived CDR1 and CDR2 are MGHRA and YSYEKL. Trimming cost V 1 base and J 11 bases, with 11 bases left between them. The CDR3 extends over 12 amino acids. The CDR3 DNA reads TGCGCCAGCAGCCAAGGGGGAGGAAACGCTTTCTTT. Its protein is CASSQGGGNAFF.

CDR3 bases: TGTGCCAGCAGCTTGGCCCTAGACAGTTTGAACACTGAAGCTTTCTTT. Translating it yields CASSLALDSLNTEAFF. V is TRBV5-5 and J is TRBJ1-1, with D perhaps matching TRBD1 (5 bases). The CDR3 consists of 16 residues. Germline CDR1 and CDR2: SGHKS and YYEKEE (reference sequence). V gave up 0 bases and J gave up 0 bases, with 12 bases separating them.

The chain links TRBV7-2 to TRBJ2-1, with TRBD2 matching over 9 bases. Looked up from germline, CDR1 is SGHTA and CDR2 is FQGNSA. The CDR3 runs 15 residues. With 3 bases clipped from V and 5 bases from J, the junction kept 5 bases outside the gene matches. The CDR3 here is CASSFSSGTNNEQFF. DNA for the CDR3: TGTGCCAGCAGCTTCTCTAGCGGGACCAACAATGAGCAGTTCTTC. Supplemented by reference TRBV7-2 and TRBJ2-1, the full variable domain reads GAGVSQSPSNKVTEKGKDVELRCDPISGHTALYWYRQSLGQGLEFLIYFQGNSAPDKSGLPSDRFSAERTGGSVSTLTIQRTQQEDSAVYLCASSFSSGTNNEQFFGPGTRLTVL.

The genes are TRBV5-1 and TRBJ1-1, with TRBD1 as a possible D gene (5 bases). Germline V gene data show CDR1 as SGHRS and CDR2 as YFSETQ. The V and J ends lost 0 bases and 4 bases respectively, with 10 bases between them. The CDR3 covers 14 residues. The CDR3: CASSLERGVTEAFF. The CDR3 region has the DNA TGCGCCAGCAGCTTGGAACGGGGGGTCACTGAAGCTTTCTTT.

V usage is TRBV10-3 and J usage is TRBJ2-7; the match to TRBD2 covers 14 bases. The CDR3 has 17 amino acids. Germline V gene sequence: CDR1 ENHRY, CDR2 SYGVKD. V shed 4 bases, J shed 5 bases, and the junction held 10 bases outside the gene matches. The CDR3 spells CAISGGLGTSGSNEQYF. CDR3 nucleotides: TGTGCCATCAGTGGGGGTCTTGGGACTAGCGGGAGCAACGAGCAGTACTTC.

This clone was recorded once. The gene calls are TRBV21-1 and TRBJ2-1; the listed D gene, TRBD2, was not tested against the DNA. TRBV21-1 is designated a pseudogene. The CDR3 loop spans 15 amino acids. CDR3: CASRGLAGDDNEQFF. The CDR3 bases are TGTGCCAGCAGAGGACTAGCGGGGGATGACAATGAGCAGTTCTTC.

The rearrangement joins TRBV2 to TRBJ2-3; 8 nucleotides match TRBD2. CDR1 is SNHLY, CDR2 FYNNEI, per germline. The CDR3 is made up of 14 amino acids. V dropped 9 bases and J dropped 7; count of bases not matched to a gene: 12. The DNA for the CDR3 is TGTGCCAGACAGCGGGAGTCAAATCTTAATACGCAGTATTTT. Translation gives CARQRESNLNTQYF. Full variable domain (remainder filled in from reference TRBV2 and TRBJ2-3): EPEVTQTPSHQVTQMGQEVILRCVPISNHLYFYWYRQILGQKVEFLVSFYNNEISEKSEIFDDQFSVERPDGSNFTLKIRSTKLEDSAMYFCARQRESNLNTQYFGPGTRLTVL.

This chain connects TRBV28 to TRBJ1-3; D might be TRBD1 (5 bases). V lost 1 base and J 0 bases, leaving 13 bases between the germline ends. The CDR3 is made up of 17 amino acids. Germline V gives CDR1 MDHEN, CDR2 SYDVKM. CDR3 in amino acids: CASSLFSYRRSGNTIYF. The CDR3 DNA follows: TGTGCCAGCAGTTTATTTAGTTACAGGCGCTCTGGAAACACCATATATTTT.

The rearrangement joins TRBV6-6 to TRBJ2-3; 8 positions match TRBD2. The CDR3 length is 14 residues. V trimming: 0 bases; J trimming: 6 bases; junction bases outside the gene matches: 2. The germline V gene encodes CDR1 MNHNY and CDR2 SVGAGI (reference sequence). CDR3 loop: CASSYSGTRDTQYF. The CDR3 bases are TGTGCCAGCAGTTACTCCGGGACTAGGGATACGCAGTATTTT.

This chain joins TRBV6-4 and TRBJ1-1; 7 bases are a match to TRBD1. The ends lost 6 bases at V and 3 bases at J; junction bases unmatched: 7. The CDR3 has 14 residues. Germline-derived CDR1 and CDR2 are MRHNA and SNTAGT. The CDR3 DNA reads TGTGCCAGCAGAGGGACAGTCGGTGACACTGAAGCTTTCTTT. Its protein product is CASRGTVGDTEAFF.

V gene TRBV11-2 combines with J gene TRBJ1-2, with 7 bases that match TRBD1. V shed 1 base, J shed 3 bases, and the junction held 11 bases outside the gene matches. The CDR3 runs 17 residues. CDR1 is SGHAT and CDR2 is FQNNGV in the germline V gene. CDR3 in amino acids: CASSLVGTVGWDYGYTF. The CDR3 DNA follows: TGTGCCAGCAGCTTAGTGGGGACAGTAGGGTGGGACTATGGCTACACCTTC.

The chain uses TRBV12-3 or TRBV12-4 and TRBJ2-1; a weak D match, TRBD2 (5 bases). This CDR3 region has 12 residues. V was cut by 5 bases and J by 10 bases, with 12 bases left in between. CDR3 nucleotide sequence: TGTGCCAGCAGTCCGGGGTTCGGGGAGCAGTTCTTC. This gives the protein CASSPGFGEQFF.

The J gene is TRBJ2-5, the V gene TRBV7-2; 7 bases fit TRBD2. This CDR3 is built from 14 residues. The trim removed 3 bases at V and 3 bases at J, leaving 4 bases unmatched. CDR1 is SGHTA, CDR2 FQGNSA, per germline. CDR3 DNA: TGTGCCAGCAGCTTGGGTGGACTAGAAGAGACCCAGTACTTC. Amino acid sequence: CASSLGGLEETQYF.

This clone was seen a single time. CDR3 coding DNA: TGTGCCAGCAGCTTCAGAGACAGGGCTAGCAATCAGCCCCAGCATTTT. Translated: CASSFRDRASNQPQHF. The chain is built from TRBV28 and TRBJ1-5; 7 bases fit TRBD1. The CDR3 runs 16 residues. Germline CDR1 reads MDHEN; CDR2 reads SYDVKM. J lost 0 bases, V lost 6 bases, and 8 bases had no gene match.

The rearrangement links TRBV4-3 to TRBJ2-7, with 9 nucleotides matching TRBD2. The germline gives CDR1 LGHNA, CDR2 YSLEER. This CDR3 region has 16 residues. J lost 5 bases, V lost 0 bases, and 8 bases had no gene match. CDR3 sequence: CASSQEALAGLHEQYF. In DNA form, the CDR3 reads TGCGCCAGCAGCCAAGAGGCCCTAGCGGGACTCCACGAGCAGTACTTC.

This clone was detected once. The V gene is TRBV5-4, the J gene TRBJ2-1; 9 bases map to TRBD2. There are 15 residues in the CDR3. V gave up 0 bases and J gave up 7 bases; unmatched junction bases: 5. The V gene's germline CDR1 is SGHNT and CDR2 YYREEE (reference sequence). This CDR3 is CASSLGTSDINEQFF. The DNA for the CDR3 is TGTGCCAGCAGCTTGGGGACTAGCGATATAAATGAGCAGTTCTTC.

Here the CDR3 DNA reads TGTGCCAGTAGTCCGGGGACAGGGAGGAGATACGAGCAGTACTTC. This sequence encodes CASSPGTGRRYEQYF. The rearrangement uses TRBV19 and TRBJ2-7; the match to TRBD1 covers 9 bases. Germline values: CDR1 LNHDA, CDR2 SQIVND (reference sequence). The V gene end was trimmed by 5 bases and the J gene end by 4 bases; junction bases not matched to a gene: 9. The CDR3 loop spans 15 amino acids.

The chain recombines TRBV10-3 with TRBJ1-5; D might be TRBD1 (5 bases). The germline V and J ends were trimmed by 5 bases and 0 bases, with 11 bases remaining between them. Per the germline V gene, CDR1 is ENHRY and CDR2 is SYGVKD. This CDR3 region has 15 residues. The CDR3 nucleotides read TGTGCCATCAGTCCCGACAGAGTTAGCAATCAGCCCCAGCATTTT. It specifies CAISPDRVSNQPQHF.

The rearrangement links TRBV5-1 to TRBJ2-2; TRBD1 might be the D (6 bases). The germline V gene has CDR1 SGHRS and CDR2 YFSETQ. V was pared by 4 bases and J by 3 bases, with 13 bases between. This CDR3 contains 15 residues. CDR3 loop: CASSPWGQHTGELFF. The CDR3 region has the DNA TGCGCCAGCAGCCCATGGGGGCAACACACCGGGGAGCTGTTTTTT.

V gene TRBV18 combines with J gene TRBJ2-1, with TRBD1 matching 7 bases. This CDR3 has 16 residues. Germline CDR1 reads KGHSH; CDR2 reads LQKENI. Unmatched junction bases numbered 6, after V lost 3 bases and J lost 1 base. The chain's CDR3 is CASSPRQGGSYNEQFF. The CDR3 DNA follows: TGTGCCAGCTCACCTAGACAGGGTGGGTCCTACAATGAGCAGTTCTTC.